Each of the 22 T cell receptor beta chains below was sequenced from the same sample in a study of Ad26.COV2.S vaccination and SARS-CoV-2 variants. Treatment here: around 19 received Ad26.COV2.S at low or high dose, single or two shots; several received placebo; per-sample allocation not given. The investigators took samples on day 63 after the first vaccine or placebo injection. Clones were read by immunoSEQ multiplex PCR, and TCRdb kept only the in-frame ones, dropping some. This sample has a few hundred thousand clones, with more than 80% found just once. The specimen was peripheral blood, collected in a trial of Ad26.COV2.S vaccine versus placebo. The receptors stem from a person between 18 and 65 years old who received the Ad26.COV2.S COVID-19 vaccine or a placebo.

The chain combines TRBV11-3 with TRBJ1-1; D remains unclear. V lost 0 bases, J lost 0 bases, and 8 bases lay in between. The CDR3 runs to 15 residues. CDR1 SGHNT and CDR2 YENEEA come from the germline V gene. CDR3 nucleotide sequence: TGTGCCAGCAGCTTAGATAGTCTATTGAACACTGAAGCTTTCTTT. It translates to CASSLDSLLNTEAFF.

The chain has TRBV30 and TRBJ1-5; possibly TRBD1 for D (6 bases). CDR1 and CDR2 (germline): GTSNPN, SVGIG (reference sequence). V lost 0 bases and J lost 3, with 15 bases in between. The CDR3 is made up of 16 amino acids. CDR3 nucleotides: TGTGCCTGGAGTGTCCGGGGGGCGCGGGTCAATCAGCCCCAGCATTTT. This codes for CAWSVRGARVNQPQHF.

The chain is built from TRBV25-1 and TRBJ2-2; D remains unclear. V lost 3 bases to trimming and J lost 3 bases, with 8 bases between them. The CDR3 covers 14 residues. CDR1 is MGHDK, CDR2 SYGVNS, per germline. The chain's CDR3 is CASSDPRYTGELFF. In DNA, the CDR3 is TGTGCCAGCAGTGACCCCCGTTACACCGGGGAGCTGTTTTTT.

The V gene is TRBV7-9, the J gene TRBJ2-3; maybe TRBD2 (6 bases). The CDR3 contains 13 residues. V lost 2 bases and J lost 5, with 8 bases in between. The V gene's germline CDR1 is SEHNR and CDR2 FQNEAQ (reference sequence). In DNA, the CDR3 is TGTGCCAGCAGCTTAACGGGGGAAGATACGCAGTATTTT. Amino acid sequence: CASSLTGEDTQYF.

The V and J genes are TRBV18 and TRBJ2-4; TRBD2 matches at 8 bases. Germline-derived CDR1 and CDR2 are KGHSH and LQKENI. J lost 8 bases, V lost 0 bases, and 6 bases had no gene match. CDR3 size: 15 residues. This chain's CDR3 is CASSPPSGRVDIQYF. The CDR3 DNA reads TGTGCCAGCTCACCACCCTCCGGGAGGGTGGACATTCAGTACTTC. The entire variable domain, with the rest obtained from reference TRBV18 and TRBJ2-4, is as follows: NAGVMQNPRHLVRRRGQEARLRCSPMKGHSHVYWYRQLPEEGLKFMVYLQKENIIDESGMPKERFSAEFPKEGPSILRIQQVVRGDSAAYFCASSPPSGRVDIQYFGAGTRLSVL.

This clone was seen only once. The CDR3 is CASSLQGTGNTIYF. The CDR3 nucleotides read TGTGCCAGCAGCTTACAGGGAACTGGAAACACCATATATTTT. The genes are TRBV5-6 and TRBJ1-3; a weak D match, TRBD1 (6 bases). Trimming cost V 2 bases and J 2 bases, with 8 bases left between them. The CDR3 loop spans 14 amino acids. CDR1 is SGHDT, CDR2 YYEEEE, per germline.

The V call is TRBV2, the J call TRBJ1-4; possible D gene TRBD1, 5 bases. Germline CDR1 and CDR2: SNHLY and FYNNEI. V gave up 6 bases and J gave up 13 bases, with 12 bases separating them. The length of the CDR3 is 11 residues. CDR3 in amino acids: CASRRQGSLFF. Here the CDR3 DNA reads TGTGCCAGCAGGCGTCAGGGTTCACTGTTTTTT. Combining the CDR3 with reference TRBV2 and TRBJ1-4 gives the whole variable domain EPEVTQTPSHQVTQMGQEVILRCVPISNHLYFYWYRQILGQKVEFLVSFYNNEISEKSEIFDDQFSVERPDGSNFTLKIRSTKLEDSAMYFCASRRQGSLFFGSGTQLSVL.

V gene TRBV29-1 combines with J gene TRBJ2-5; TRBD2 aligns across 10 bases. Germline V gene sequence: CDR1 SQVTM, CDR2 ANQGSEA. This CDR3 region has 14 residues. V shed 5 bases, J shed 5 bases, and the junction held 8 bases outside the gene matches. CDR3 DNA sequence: TGCAGCGTTCAGGCCCCGGGACTAGCGGAGACCCAGTACTTC. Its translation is CSVQAPGLAETQYF. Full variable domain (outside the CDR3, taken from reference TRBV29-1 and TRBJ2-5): SAVISQKPSRDICQRGTSLTIQCQVDSQVTMMFWYRQQPGQSLTLIATANQGSEATYESGFVIDKFPISRPNLTFSTLTVSNMSPEDSSIYLCSVQAPGLAETQYFGPGTRLLVL.

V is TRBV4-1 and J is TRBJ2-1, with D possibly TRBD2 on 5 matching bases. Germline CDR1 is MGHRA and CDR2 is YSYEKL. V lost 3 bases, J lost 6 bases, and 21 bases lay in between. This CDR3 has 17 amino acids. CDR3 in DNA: TGCGCCAGCAGCCAGGAAGCAGCGGCCACGTCCATCAATGAGCAGTTCTTC. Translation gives CASSQEAAATSINEQFF.

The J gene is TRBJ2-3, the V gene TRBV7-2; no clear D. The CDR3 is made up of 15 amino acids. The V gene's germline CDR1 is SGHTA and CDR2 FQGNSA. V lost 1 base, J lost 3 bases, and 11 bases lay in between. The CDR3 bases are TGTGCCAGCAGCTTAGGACAACTCGGGACAGATACGCAGTATTTT. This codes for CASSLGQLGTDTQYF.

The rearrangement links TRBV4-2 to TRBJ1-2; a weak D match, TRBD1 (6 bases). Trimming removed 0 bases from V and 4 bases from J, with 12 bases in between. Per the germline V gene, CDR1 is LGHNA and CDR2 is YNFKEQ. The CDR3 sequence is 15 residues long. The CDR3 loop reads CASSQEPGQIYGYTF. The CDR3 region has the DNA TGTGCCAGCAGCCAAGAACCCGGACAGATCTATGGCTACACCTTC.

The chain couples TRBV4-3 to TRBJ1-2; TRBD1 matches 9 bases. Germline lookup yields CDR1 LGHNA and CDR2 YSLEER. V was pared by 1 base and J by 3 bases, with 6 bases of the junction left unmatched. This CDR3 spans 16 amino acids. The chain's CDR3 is CASSQGSGQGHYGYTF. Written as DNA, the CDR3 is TGCGCCAGCAGCCAAGGTTCGGGACAGGGACACTATGGCTACACCTTC.

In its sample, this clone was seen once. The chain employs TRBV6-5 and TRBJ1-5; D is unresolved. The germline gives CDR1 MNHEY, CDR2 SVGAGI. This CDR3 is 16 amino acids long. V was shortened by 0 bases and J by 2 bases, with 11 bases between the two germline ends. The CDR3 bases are TGTGCCAGCAGTTACTCAGGGAGTGGGGGCAATCAGCCCCAGCATTTT. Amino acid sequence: CASSYSGSGGNQPQHF.

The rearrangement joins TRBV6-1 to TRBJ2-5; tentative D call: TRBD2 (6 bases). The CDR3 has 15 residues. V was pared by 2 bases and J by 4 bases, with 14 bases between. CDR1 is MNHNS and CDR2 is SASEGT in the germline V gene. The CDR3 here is CASSEQGLPIETQYF. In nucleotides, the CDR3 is TGTGCCAGCAGTGAACAGGGACTCCCTATAGAGACCCAGTACTTC.

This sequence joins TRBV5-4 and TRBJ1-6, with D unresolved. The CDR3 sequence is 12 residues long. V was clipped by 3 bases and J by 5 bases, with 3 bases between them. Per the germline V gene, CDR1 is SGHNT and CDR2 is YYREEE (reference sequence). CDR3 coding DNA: TGTGCCAGCAGCTATAATAATTCACCCCTCCACTTT. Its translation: CASSYNNSPLHF.

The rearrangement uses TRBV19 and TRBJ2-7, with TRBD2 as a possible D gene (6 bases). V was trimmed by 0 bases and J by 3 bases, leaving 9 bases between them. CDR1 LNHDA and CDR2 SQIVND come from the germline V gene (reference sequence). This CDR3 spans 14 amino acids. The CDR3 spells CASSIDGGSYEQYF. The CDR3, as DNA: TGTGCCAGTAGTATAGACGGAGGGAGCTACGAGCAGTACTTC.

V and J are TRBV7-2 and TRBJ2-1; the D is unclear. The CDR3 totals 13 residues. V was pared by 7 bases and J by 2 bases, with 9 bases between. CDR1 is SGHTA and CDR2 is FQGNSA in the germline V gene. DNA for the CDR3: TGTGCCAGCACCCCTGAGGCCTACAATGAGCAGTTCTTC. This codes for CASTPEAYNEQFF. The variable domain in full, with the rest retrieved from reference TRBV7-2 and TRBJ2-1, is GAGVSQSPSNKVTEKGKDVELRCDPISGHTALYWYRQSLGQGLEFLIYFQGNSAPDKSGLPSDRFSAERTGGSVSTLTIQRTQQEDSAVYLCASTPEAYNEQFFGPGTRLTVL.

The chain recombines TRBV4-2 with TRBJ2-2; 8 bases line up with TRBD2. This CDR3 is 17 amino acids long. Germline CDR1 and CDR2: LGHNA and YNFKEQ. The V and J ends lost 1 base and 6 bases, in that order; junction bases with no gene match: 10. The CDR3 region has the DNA TGTGCCAGCAGCCAAGGCGGGACTAGGGTTTTGGCCGGGGAGCTGTTTTTT. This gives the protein CASSQGGTRVLAGELFF.

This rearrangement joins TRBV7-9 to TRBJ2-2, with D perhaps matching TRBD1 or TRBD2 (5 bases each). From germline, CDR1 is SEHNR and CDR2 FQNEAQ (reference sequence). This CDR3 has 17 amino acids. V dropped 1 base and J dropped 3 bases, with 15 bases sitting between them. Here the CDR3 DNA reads TGTGCCAGCAGCTTAGTGGTGGCCGGGACGGACACCGGGGAGCTGTTTTTT. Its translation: CASSLVVAGTDTGELFF.

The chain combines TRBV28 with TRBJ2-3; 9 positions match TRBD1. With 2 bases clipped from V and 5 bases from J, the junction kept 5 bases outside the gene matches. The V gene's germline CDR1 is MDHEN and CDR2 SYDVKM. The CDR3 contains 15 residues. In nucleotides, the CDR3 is TGTGCCAGCAGTTTAAGAGACAGGGGGTTAGATACGCAGTATTTT. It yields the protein CASSLRDRGLDTQYF.

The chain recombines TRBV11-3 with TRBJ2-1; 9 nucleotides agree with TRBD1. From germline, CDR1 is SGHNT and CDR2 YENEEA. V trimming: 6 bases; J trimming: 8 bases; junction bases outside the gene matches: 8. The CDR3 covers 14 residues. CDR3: CASSLMDRGDEQFF. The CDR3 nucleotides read TGTGCCAGCAGTTTAATGGACAGGGGCGATGAGCAGTTCTTC.

CDR3 residues: CASSLSPDQPQHF. CDR3 coding DNA: TGCGCCAGCAGCTTGAGTCCCGATCAGCCCCAGCATTTT. This chain uses TRBV5-1 with TRBJ1-5; D gene uncertain. Trimming shortened V by 1 base and J by 5 bases, and 7 bases separated the two germline ends. This CDR3 has 13 residues. Germline values: CDR1 SGHRS, CDR2 YFSETQ.